This T cell receptor (beta chain) was sequenced during a study of regulatory T cells in long-lasting Graves disease. Arm-PCR of CDR3 regions and iRepertoire HTBI primers were used to build TCR beta libraries. TCRdb reprocessed the multiplex PCR reads via MiXCR and lists one record per CDR3 protein. The table records fewer than 500,000 distinct CDR3 sequences, around 15% of them present only once. Time point given: newly diagnosed GD, antithyroid drugs for less than 3 months. PBMC RNA was the source of the TCR library. This clonotype has a handful of counts. This sample also appeared in a second study, on T cells in Graves' hyperthyroidism and ophthalmopathy. That study reports: Peripheral blood also featured most of the thyroid clonotypes expanded above 0.001.

The starting material was peripheral blood mononuclear cells (PBMCs), obtained at new diagnosis, from a patient treated with antithyroid drugs. The clonotype originates from a middle-aged man with Graves disease.

CDR3 in DNA: TGTGCCACCAGCAGGCCGGGATTAACCCGGGACAGGGGGTGGAATACGCAGTATTTT. Amino acids: CATSRPGLTRDRGWNTQYF. This chain uses TRBV15 with TRBJ2-3; 11 positions match TRBD1. Losses at the gene ends were 3 bases for V and 7 bases for J; bases not matched to a gene: 18. The CDR3 extends over 19 amino acids. Per germline, CDR1 LNHNV and CDR2 YYDKDF (reference sequence).